The 19 T cell receptor beta chains presented below share a single source sample, sequenced in a study of blood T cell repertoires in COVID-19. TCRdb's copy holds only in-frame clones and misses some; the assay was immunoSEQ multiplex PCR. The sample records around 260,000 clones, 86% being singletons. The sample was peripheral blood. These receptors all stem from a woman in her twenties or thirties with active or convalescent COVID-19.

This chain links TRBV3-1 (or the pseudogene TRBV3-2) with TRBJ1-2, with D hard to call. The CDR3 is 14 amino acids. Germline CDR1 is LGHDT and CDR2 is YNNKEL (reference sequence). Trimming left V 4 bases short and J 2 bases short, with 11 bases between. CDR3 nucleotide sequence: TGTGCCAGCAGCCTAAGAGAGTTGAACTATGGCTACACCTTC. Encoded protein: CASSLRELNYGYTF.

This chain's CDR3 is CASSQGAGDSTGELFF. The CDR3 DNA reads TGTGCCAGCAGCCAAGGAGCGGGGGACAGTACCGGGGAGCTGTTTTTT. V usage is TRBV3-1 (or the pseudogene TRBV3-2) and J usage is TRBJ2-2; D possibly corresponds to TRBD2 (8 bases). Germline assignment: CDR1 LGHDT and CDR2 YNNKEL (reference sequence). The V gene lost 1 base and the J gene lost 5 bases, with 14 bases spanning the gap. This CDR3 is 16 amino acids long.

The count of this clone is one. The chain is built from TRBV28 and TRBJ1-5, with 7 bases lining up with TRBD1. Germline V gene sequence: CDR1 MDHEN, CDR2 SYDVKM. Trimming took 1 base from V and 7 from J; bases not matched to a gene: 10. The CDR3 totals 16 residues. The DNA for the CDR3 is TGTGCCAGCAGTTTATACGACAGGGTATATGGACAGCCCCAGCATTTT. Its translation: CASSLYDRVYGQPQHF.

The chain links TRBV5-1 to TRBJ2-5; D is unresolved. V was clipped by 4 bases and J by 5 bases, with 15 bases between them. CDR3 length: 14 amino acids. Germline lookup yields CDR1 SGHRS and CDR2 YFSETQ. CDR3 loop: CASSRPGLRETQYF. In nucleotides, the CDR3 is TGCGCCAGCAGCCGACCGGGTCTGCGGGAGACCCAGTACTTC.

This chain joins TRBV2 and TRBJ1-2, with 10 positions matching TRBD1. Unmatched junction bases numbered 10, after V lost 7 bases and J lost 8 bases. The CDR3 spans 14 residues. CDR1 and CDR2 (germline): SNHLY, FYNNEI. CDR3 nucleotide sequence: TGTGCCAGCACCCAAGAGGGGACAGGGGCCGGCTACACCTTC. Residues: CASTQEGTGAGYTF.

The chain recombines TRBV2 with TRBJ1-2; 12 nucleotides match TRBD1. J lost 7 bases, V lost 7 bases, and 13 bases had no gene match. The CDR3 is made up of 16 amino acids. Germline values: CDR1 SNHLY, CDR2 FYNNEI. CDR3 DNA sequence: TGTGCCAGCAAGGGCGGGGGACAGGGGGCGCTTAGTGGCTACACCTTC. Protein: CASKGGGQGALSGYTF.

The chain recombines TRBV10-3 with TRBJ2-7; possible D gene TRBD2, 5 bases. The CDR3 is made up of 13 amino acids. The germline V gene encodes CDR1 ENHRY and CDR2 SYGVKD. V lost 4 bases, J lost 2 bases, and 9 bases lay in between. Here the CDR3 DNA reads TGTGCCATCAGTGGTAGCGTAACCTACGAGCAGTACTTC. Amino acids: CAISGSVTYEQYF.

The rearrangement joins TRBV9 to TRBJ2-5; TRBD2 aligns across 10 bases. V trimming: 3 bases; J trimming: 2 bases; junction bases outside the gene matches: 7. The CDR3 is 16 amino acids. Germline V gene data show CDR1 as SGDLS and CDR2 as YYNGEE. The chain's CDR3 is CASSAQLAGPQETQYF. The CDR3 DNA reads as TGTGCCAGCAGCGCCCAACTAGCGGGGCCTCAAGAGACCCAGTACTTC.

This chain connects TRBV10-2 to TRBJ1-1, with 9 nucleotides matching TRBD1. The length of the CDR3 is 15 residues. Germline trimming cut 4 bases from V and 11 bases from J; bases unmatched to any gene: 14. Per the germline V gene, CDR1 is WSHSY and CDR2 is SAAADI. CDR3 region: CASSGIGTGQRSAFF. The CDR3 coding sequence is TGCGCCAGCAGTGGCATCGGGACAGGGCAGAGGTCGGCTTTCTTT.

This chain uses TRBV5-4 with TRBJ2-3; D possibly corresponds to TRBD2 (6 bases). CDR3 size: 13 residues. The V end lost 0 bases, the J end lost 6 bases, and 8 bases lay between the germline ends. Germline-derived CDR1 and CDR2 are SGHNT and YYREEE (reference sequence). The CDR3 loop reads CASSLGLVDTQYF. The CDR3 bases are TGTGCCAGCAGCTTGGGACTAGTGGATACGCAGTATTTT.

V is TRBV24-1 and J is TRBJ1-1; D gene ambiguous. This CDR3 contains 13 residues. V was trimmed by 1 base and J by 5 bases, leaving 7 bases between them. Germline-derived CDR1 and CDR2 are KGHDR and SFDVKD. DNA for the CDR3: TGTGCCACCAGTGATTTTTCTGAGACTGAAGCTTTCTTT. It translates to CATSDFSETEAFF.

This chain links TRBV19 with TRBJ1-2; D gene uncertain. CDR3 length: 12 residues. V was clipped by 6 bases and J by 8 bases, with 13 bases between them. In germline, CDR1 is LNHDA, CDR2 SQIVND (reference sequence). CDR3 sequence reads: CASSEGAGGYTF. In DNA, the CDR3 is TGTGCCAGTAGCGAGGGCGCGGGAGGCTACACCTTC.

The V gene is TRBV4-2, the J gene TRBJ1-4; TRBD1 is a possible D gene (6 bases). CDR3 length: 16 residues. The V end was cut by 4 bases, the J end by 0 bases, with 12 bases between. CDR1 and CDR2 from the germline V gene are LGHNA and YNFKEQ. The CDR3 nucleotides read TGTGCCAGCAGCCGAGGCGGGGGCCCAACTAATGAAAAACTGTTTTTT. It specifies CASSRGGGPTNEKLFF.

At least ten counts were recorded for this clone. The CDR3 sequence: CASSQVAGGAGELFF. The CDR3, as DNA: TGTGCCAGCAGCCAAGTAGCGGGGGGGGCCGGGGAGCTGTTTTTT. The rearrangement uses TRBV4-2 and TRBJ2-2; 11 bases match TRBD2. With 1 base clipped from V and 6 bases from J, the junction kept 1 base outside the gene matches. The CDR3 is made up of 15 amino acids. CDR1 and CDR2 (germline): LGHNA, YNFKEQ.

The J gene is TRBJ2-3, the V gene TRBV18, with TRBD1 matching 9 bases. The CDR3 is 15 residues long. Germline loops: CDR1 KGHSH, CDR2 LQKENI. Losses at the gene ends were 3 bases for V and 3 bases for J; bases not matched to a gene: 4. The CDR3 here is CASSPDRGGTDTQYF. CDR3 DNA sequence: TGTGCCAGCTCACCGGACAGGGGAGGTACAGATACGCAGTATTTT.

The chain employs TRBV6-2 or TRBV6-3 and TRBJ1-6; D remains ambiguous. The V gene lost 0 bases and the J gene lost 5 bases, with 17 bases spanning the gap. This CDR3 comprises 18 residues. CDR1 and CDR2 (germline): MNHEY, SVGEGT. The CDR3 protein is CASSYSSLRGWHNSPLHF. CDR3 in DNA: TGTGCCAGCAGTTACTCGAGCCTACGGGGTTGGCATAATTCACCCCTCCACTTT.

The CDR3 DNA reads TGTGCCAGCAGTGACTCTAGTATTGGTAGCACAGATACGCAGTATTTT. Amino acids: CASSDSSIGSTDTQYF. The chain has TRBV6-4 and TRBJ2-3; no definite D call. The V end lost 0 bases, the J end lost 0 bases, and 10 bases lay between the germline ends. The CDR3 runs to 16 residues. Germline loops: CDR1 MRHNA, CDR2 SNTAGT.

In its sample, this clone was seen once. V usage is TRBV24-1 and J usage is TRBJ2-2; 10 bases fit TRBD1. Trimming took 2 bases from V and 5 from J; bases not matched to a gene: 7. Per germline, CDR1 KGHDR and CDR2 SFDVKD. The CDR3 loop spans 17 amino acids. The CDR3 here is CATSDSARDRGTGELFF. CDR3 bases: TGTGCCACCAGTGATTCCGCACGGGACAGGGGAACCGGGGAGCTGTTTTTT.

The chain combines TRBV5-8 with TRBJ2-7, with 8 bases fitting TRBD1. The CDR3 is 14 amino acids. V lost 2 bases to trimming and J lost 2 bases; unmatched junction nucleotides: 3. Per germline, CDR1 SGHTS and CDR2 YDEGEE. CDR3 loop: CASSFGQGTYEQYF. The CDR3 nucleotides read TGTGCCAGCAGCTTCGGACAGGGCACCTACGAGCAGTACTTC.